This T cell receptor (beta chain) appears in the sequencing data of a study of blood T cell repertoires in COVID-19. Study summary: Nucleic acid was either cDNA or gDNA, and it came from T cells, B-cell-depleted T cells, or PBMCs.

Between the trimmed V and J ends, which lost 4 bases and 7 bases, there was a span of 8 bases. CDR3 length equals 12 residues. In germline, CDR1 is MNHNY, CDR2 SVGAGI (reference sequence). Original processing notes: Reference gene primer amplification in the assay estimated nucleated cell counts. Measured with immunoSEQ multiplex PCR; TCRdb has only the in-frame clones, and not every one. V and J calls and clone size are those listed in that table; D and trimming were worked out from the DNA. The repertoire holds approximately 380,000 clones, with approximately 91% as singletons. Enrollees, roughly 18 to 90 years old, lived in about two dozen US areas. Exposed enrollees encountered a COVID-19 case at some point within 2 weeks before study entry.

Source material: PBMCs or T cells enriched from blood (not recorded which). The rearrangement uses TRBV6-6 and TRBJ1-5; D remains unclear. The source of this sequence is a woman aged 40 to 50 who had been exposed to COVID-19. The CDR3: CASSSYGQPQHF. In DNA, the CDR3 is TGTGCCAGCAGTTCCTACGGGCAGCCCCAGCATTTT.